Shown below are 6 T cell receptor beta chains from a single sample sequenced in a study of metastatic and nonmetastatic thyroid tumors. No patient had received any treatment before thyroid surgery. TCRdb used MiXCR to call clones anew from the PCR reads. The sample consists of 21,000 or so clones, less than 20% of them appearing once. Sequencing was carried out using blood. These receptors came from a female donor with papillary thyroid cancer or a benign thyroid nodule (not recorded which). Some clones in this sample may be carry-over from other donors' samples.

In its sample, this clone was seen many times. The chain has TRBV5-1 and TRBJ2-1, with 8 bases identical to TRBD2. Germline CDR1 and CDR2: SGHRS and YFSETQ. Losses at the gene ends were 3 bases for V and 10 bases for J; bases not matched to a gene: 9. The CDR3 contains 14 residues. CDR3: CASSSGTSFVEQFF. The CDR3 DNA reads TGCGCCAGCAGCTCCGGGACTAGTTTTGTGGAGCAGTTCTTC.

There are many counts of this clone. The chain combines TRBV30 with TRBJ1-2, with D unresolved. This CDR3 is built from 15 residues. CDR1 is GTSNPN, CDR2 SVGIG, per germline (reference sequence). The V end was cut by 0 bases, the J end by 8 bases, with 19 bases between. DNA for the CDR3: TGTGCCTGGAGTGTATTACTAACTGAGCAGTCCGGCTACACCTTC. This translates into CAWSVLLTEQSGYTF. The whole variable domain, filled in from reference TRBV30 and TRBJ1-2, reads SQTIHQWPATLVQPVGSPLSLECTVEGTSNPNLYWYRQAAGRGLQLLFYSVGIGQISSEVPQNLSASRPQDRQFILSSKKLLLSDSGFYLCAWSVLLTEQSGYTFGSGTRLTVV.

This clone has ten or more counts. This sequence joins TRBV27 and TRBJ2-2; unclear D gene. Germline V gene sequence: CDR1 MNHEY, CDR2 SMNVEV (reference sequence). This CDR3 comprises 15 residues. V was shortened by 0 bases and J by 6 bases, with 11 bases between the two germline ends. The CDR3 region is CASSLSPNLSGELFF. CDR3 bases: TGTGCCAGCAGTTTATCGCCCAACCTTTCCGGGGAGCTGTTTTTT.

CDR3 amino acids: CASSEEGSVRLAGPGELFF. In DNA form, the CDR3 reads TGTGCCAGCAGTGAAGAAGGGTCAGTGCGACTAGCGGGACCCGGGGAGCTGTTTTTT. The J gene is TRBJ2-2, the V gene TRBV2, with 11 bases aligning to TRBD2. This CDR3 comprises 19 residues. The germline V gene has CDR1 SNHLY and CDR2 FYNNEI. Trimming cost V 1 base and J 6 bases; bases outside gene matches: 13. Complete variable domain (other parts from reference TRBV2 and TRBJ2-2): EPEVTQTPSHQVTQMGQEVILRCVPISNHLYFYWYRQILGQKVEFLVSFYNNEISEKSEIFDDQFSVERPDGSNFTLKIRSTKLEDSAMYFCASSEEGSVRLAGPGELFFGEGSRLTVL.

This clone was observed at least ten times. The rearrangement links TRBV11-3 to TRBJ2-1; D unresolved. Germline CDR1 and CDR2: SGHNT and YENEEA. The CDR3 spans 13 residues. The ends were cut back, 1 base at V and 8 bases at J, with 9 bases in the middle. In DNA, the CDR3 is TGTGCCAGCAGCTTAGTAATAGGCGATGAGCAGTTCTTC. It yields the protein CASSLVIGDEQFF.

This clone was detected ten times or more. The chain joins TRBV15 to TRBJ1-1, with TRBD1 matching 8 bases. In germline, CDR1 is LNHNV, CDR2 YYDKDF (reference sequence). V shed 0 bases and J 3 bases; nucleotides not matched to a gene: 3. This CDR3 spans 15 amino acids. The CDR3 loop reads CATSRDTTGDTEAFF. DNA for the CDR3: TGTGCCACCAGCAGAGATACGACAGGGGACACTGAAGCTTTCTTT. Combining the CDR3 with reference TRBV15 and TRBJ1-1 gives the whole variable domain DAMVIQNPRYQVTQFGKPVTLSCSQTLNHNVMYWYQQKSSQAPKLLFHYYDKDFNNEADTPDNFQSRRPNTSFCFLDIRSPGLGDTAMYLCATSRDTTGDTEAFFGQGTRLTVV.